A selection of T cell receptor beta chains follows, all from one sample in a study of cytomegalovirus exposure and HLA in healthy donors. The repertoire was sequenced with immunoSEQ multiplex PCR; TCRdb's copy has only in-frame clones and lacks some. Of a few hundred thousand clones listed, roughly 70% are singletons. Specimen: PBMCs. The source of these receptors is a woman aged 25 to 39 in good health and CMV-seronegative. Both conserved end residues are trimmed from each CDR3.

CDR3 length: 12
V gene: TRBV10-3
J gene: TRBJ1-1
CDR3 protein: AISESAENTEAF

CDR3 length: 13
V gene: TRBV5-4
J gene: TRBJ2-7
CDR3 protein: ASSLERVSSYEQY

CDR3 length: 14
V gene: TRBV7-9
J gene: TRBJ2-7
CDR3 protein: ASSSTSDRVPYEQY

CDR3 length: 14
V gene: TRBV5-1
J gene: TRBJ2-2
CDR3 protein: ASSLTSGSITGELF

CDR3 length: 13
V gene: TRBV4-1
J gene: TRBJ2-7
CDR3 protein: ASSQGIQGRAGQY

CDR3 length: 11
V gene: TRBV5-1
J gene: TRBJ1-1
CDR3 protein: ASSLSGYTEAF

CDR3 length: 11
V gene: TRBV25-1
J gene: TRBJ1-4
CDR3 protein: ASSERELGKLF

CDR3 length: 13
V gene: TRBV9
J gene: TRBJ2-7
CDR3 protein: ASSKTSEDSYEQY

CDR3 length: 12
V gene: TRBV19
J gene: TRBJ1-1
CDR3 protein: ASSIGGVLTEAF

CDR3 length: 13
V gene: TRBV25-1
J gene: TRBJ2-5
CDR3 protein: ASSDSRDWGETQY

CDR3 length: 13
V gene: TRBV5-1
J gene: TRBJ2-2
CDR3 protein: ASSPRAANTGELF

CDR3 length: 13
V gene: TRBV9
J gene: TRBJ2-2
CDR3 protein: ASSGVGMNTGELF

CDR3 length: 12
V gene: TRBV15
J gene: TRBJ1-5
CDR3 protein: ATSRERGSQPQH

CDR3 length: 15
V gene: TRBV5-6
J gene: TRBJ2-7
CDR3 protein: ASSPTEGLAPFYEQY

CDR3 length: 11
V gene: TRBV18
J gene: TRBJ2-7
CDR3 protein: ASSDRATYEQY

CDR3 length: 14
V gene: TRBV5-1
J gene: TRBJ2-3
CDR3 protein: ASSLEVAGVRDTQY

CDR3 length: 11
V gene: TRBV30
J gene: TRBJ1-1
CDR3 protein: AWSVSLEGQAF

CDR3 length: 12
V gene: TRBV7-2
J gene: TRBJ1-3
CDR3 protein: ASSFRVSGNTIY

CDR3 length: 12
V gene: TRBV6-5
J gene: TRBJ1-5
CDR3 protein: ASSYSQNNQPQH

CDR3 length: 13
V gene: TRBV30
J gene: TRBJ1-1
CDR3 protein: AWSNEKGGDTEAF

CDR3 length: 9
V gene: TRBV7-9
J gene: TRBJ2-7
CDR3 protein: ASSSPLEQY

CDR3 length: 16
V gene: TRBV6-1
J gene: TRBJ2-3
CDR3 protein: ASSVPGLAGGSTDTQY

CDR3 length: 15
V gene: TRBV9
J gene: TRBJ2-1
CDR3 protein: VSSRARLDPSYNEQF

CDR3 length: 14
V gene: TRBV7-8
J gene: TRBJ1-5
CDR3 protein: ASSFRTGEPNQPQH

CDR3 length: 12
V gene: TRBV2
J gene: TRBJ1-3
CDR3 protein: ASNGLPAGNTIY

CDR3 length: 12
V gene: TRBV5-1
J gene: TRBJ1-1
CDR3 protein: ASSLVTGALGAF

CDR3 length: 12
V gene: TRBV9
J gene: TRBJ1-5
CDR3 protein: ASSVGQGNQPQH

CDR3 length: 15
V gene: TRBV7-7
J gene: TRBJ2-1
CDR3 protein: ASTPFSGRAPYNEQF

CDR3 length: 11
V gene: TRBV2
J gene: TRBJ1-1
CDR3 protein: ASSEGQGTKAF

CDR3 length: 12
V gene: TRBV6-5
J gene: TRBJ2-3
CDR3 protein: ASRPGLASDTQY

CDR3 length: 10
V gene: TRBV2
J gene: TRBJ2-7
CDR3 protein: ASSFGTDEQY

CDR3 length: 14
V gene: TRBV27
J gene: TRBJ1-5
CDR3 protein: ASSSGMTGGLQPQH

CDR3 length: 12
V gene: TRBV6-5
J gene: TRBJ1-1
CDR3 protein: ASRLPGDKTEAF

CDR3 length: 10
V gene: TRBV7-9
J gene: TRBJ1-1
CDR3 protein: ASSPDRTEAF

CDR3 length: 14
V gene: TRBV5-1
J gene: TRBJ2-1
CDR3 protein: ASSLTVAGAGNEQF

CDR3 length: 11
V gene: TRBV9
J gene: TRBJ2-7
CDR3 protein: ASSAGTGDEQY

CDR3 length: 12
V gene: TRBV10-1
J gene: TRBJ2-1
CDR3 protein: ASSGQGVGDEQF

CDR3 length: 12
V gene: TRBV13
J gene: TRBJ2-5
CDR3 protein: ASSRYRGGETQY